The 32 T cell receptor beta chains given below trace back to one sample, sequenced in a study of T cell responses to AZD1222 COVID-19 vaccine. The protocol was immunoSEQ multiplex PCR, while the TCRdb copy is restricted to in-frame clones and leaves out a portion. The sample consists of around 100,000 clones, 88% of them appearing once. Specimen: peripheral blood, collected on day 0 of AZD1222 vaccination. The receptors shown here come from an adult in good health.

The chain links TRBV11-3 to TRBJ2-1; the D is unclear. The CDR3 runs to 11 residues. Germline V gene sequence: CDR1 SGHNT, CDR2 YENEEA. The V gene lost 3 bases and the J gene lost 12 bases, with 9 bases spanning the gap. The CDR3: CASSLGGAQFF. DNA of the CDR3: TGTGCCAGCAGCTTGGGTGGTGCGCAGTTCTTC.

The chain joins TRBV5-3 to TRBJ1-1, with a tentative D call TRBD1 (5 bases). TRBV5-3 is assigned to the ORF class and has an uncertain function. With 1 base removed from V and 0 bases from J, the gap between germline ends came to 10 bases. The CDR3 runs 15 residues. This CDR3 reads CARSLLGGMNTEAFF. The CDR3 DNA is TGTGCCAGAAGCTTGTTGGGGGGGATGAACACTGAAGCTTTCTTT.

The V gene is TRBV19, the J gene TRBJ1-1, with D perhaps TRBD1 (5 bases). The length of the CDR3 is 15 residues. Trimming left V 3 bases short and J 2 bases short, with 13 bases between. The germline V gene encodes CDR1 LNHDA and CDR2 SQIVND (reference sequence). CDR3 nucleotides: TGTGCCAGTAGTATGGCGGGACGGACAAACACTGAAGCTTTCTTT. This gives the protein CASSMAGRTNTEAFF.

The rearrangement links TRBV4-3 to TRBJ2-5; 11 nucleotides align to TRBD2. The CDR3 covers 13 residues. In germline, CDR1 is LGHNA, CDR2 YSLEER. Unmatched junction bases numbered 0, after V lost 4 bases and J lost 5 bases. The CDR3 DNA follows: TGCGCCAGCAGCCGGACTAGCGGGGAGACCCAGTACTTC. It translates to CASSRTSGETQYF.

The chain recombines TRBV12-5 with TRBJ2-5; D tentatively fits TRBD1 or TRBD2 (5 bases each). CDR3 length equals 13 residues. V was clipped by 5 bases and J by 4 bases, with 11 bases between them. CDR1 and CDR2 from the germline V gene are LGHNT and FRNRAP. DNA of the CDR3: TGTGCTAGTGGTGGGGACGGTGGAGAGACCCAGTACTTC. It translates to CASGGDGGETQYF.

The chain joins TRBV27 to TRBJ1-4, with TRBD1 matching 7 bases. There are 16 residues in the CDR3. The germline V gene encodes CDR1 MNHEY and CDR2 SMNVEV (reference sequence). V lost 5 bases, J lost 0 bases, and 6 bases stayed unmatched. The CDR3 sequence: CASSHDREATNEKLFF. The CDR3 nucleotides are TGTGCCAGCAGTCACGACAGGGAGGCAACTAATGAAAAACTGTTTTTT.

The chain combines TRBV21-1 with TRBJ1-3; the table gives TRBD1 as D, unverified against the DNA. TRBV21-1 is recorded as a pseudogene. This CDR3 has 15 residues. Here the CDR3 DNA reads TGTGCCAGCAGCAAAGAACAGGGATCCAGAAACACCATATATTTT. It specifies CASSKEQGSRNTIYF.

The CDR3 reads CASSEEGSLGQYF. In nucleotides, the CDR3 is TGTGCCAGCAGTGAAGAGGGGTCCTTAGGGCAGTACTTC. The chain carries TRBV6-1 and TRBJ2-7; D possibly corresponds to TRBD1 (5 bases). V was pared by 1 base and J by 9 bases, with 13 bases between. This CDR3 has 13 amino acids. Germline CDR1 is MNHNS and CDR2 is SASEGT.

The chain has TRBV5-6 and TRBJ2-7, with D uncertain. V was pared by 0 bases and J by 1 base, with 8 bases between. The germline V gene encodes CDR1 SGHDT and CDR2 YYEEEE. There are 14 residues in the CDR3. The CDR3 spells CASSLGPRSYEQYF. Here the CDR3 DNA reads TGTGCCAGCAGCTTGGGCCCCCGGTCCTACGAGCAGTACTTC.

In DNA, the CDR3 is TGTGCCAGCAGTAGGGGAGGCACCTCCTACGAGCAGTACTTC. Translating it yields CASSRGGTSYEQYF. The chain employs TRBV28 and TRBJ2-7, with TRBD2 as a possible D gene (6 bases). The V end lost 5 bases, the J end lost 0 bases, and 11 bases lay between the germline ends. The CDR3 runs 14 residues. The V gene's germline CDR1 is MDHEN and CDR2 SYDVKM.

The CDR3 region is CASAPGGRADTQYF. CDR3 nucleotide sequence: TGTGCCAGCGCACCCGGGGGCCGAGCAGATACGCAGTATTTT. This chain joins TRBV5-4 and TRBJ2-3, with D tentatively TRBD1 or TRBD2 (6 bases each). The CDR3 contains 14 residues. V dropped 7 bases and J dropped 4 bases, with 16 bases sitting between them. Germline CDR1 reads SGHNT; CDR2 reads YYREEE (reference sequence).

A few counts support this clone. This chain's CDR3 is CASSQPGLAVSYEQYF. In DNA form, the CDR3 reads TGTGCCAGCTCACAACCGGGACTAGCGGTTTCCTACGAGCAGTACTTC. The chain recombines TRBV18 with TRBJ2-7, with 11 bases that match TRBD2. This CDR3 is built from 16 residues. Germline CDR1 KGHSH, CDR2 LQKENI. The V and J ends lost 4 bases and 1 base, in that order; junction bases with no gene match: 6.

The chain employs TRBV5-6 and TRBJ1-6; D may be TRBD1 (5 bases). Germline V gene data show CDR1 as SGHDT and CDR2 as YYEEEE. V was cut by 4 bases and J by 3 bases, with 11 bases left in between. The CDR3 covers 15 residues. CDR3: CASSPTAFYNSPLHF. The DNA of the CDR3 is TGTGCCAGCAGCCCGACAGCCTTCTATAATTCACCCCTCCACTTT. The full variable domain, completed using reference TRBV5-6 and TRBJ1-6, is DAGVTQSPTHLIKTRGQQVTLRCSPKSGHDTVSWYQQALGQGPQFIFQYYEEEERQRGNFPDRFSGHQFPNYSSELNVNALLLGDSALYLCASSPTAFYNSPLHFGNGTRLTVT.

V is TRBV20-1 and J is TRBJ2-5; 11 positions match TRBD2. The CDR3 sequence is 14 residues long. The germline V gene has CDR1 DFQATT and CDR2 SNEGSKA (reference sequence). V was clipped by 3 bases and J by 3 bases; unmatched bases: 3. DNA of the CDR3: TGCAGTGCTAGTATAGCGGGGGGGAAAGAGACCCAGTACTTC. Protein product: CSASIAGGKETQYF.

The V and J genes are TRBV5-1 and TRBJ2-1; 8 bases map to TRBD2. The CDR3 extends over 17 amino acids. The J segment lost 6 bases and the V segment lost 4 bases, leaving 15 bases of the junction unmatched. The germline V gene encodes CDR1 SGHRS and CDR2 YFSETQ. The CDR3 DNA reads as TGCGCCAGCAGCCCCTTAACGTCCGGGGGGGCCTCCAATGAGCAGTTCTTC. Translated: CASSPLTSGGASNEQFF.

The chain couples TRBV24-1 to TRBJ2-7, with TRBD2 as a possible D gene (7 bases). CDR3 length: 13 residues. Germline V gene sequence: CDR1 KGHDR, CDR2 SFDVKD. Trimming shortened V by 6 bases and J by 3 bases, and 11 bases separated the two germline ends. The CDR3 DNA follows: TGTGCCACCAGTAGGGGGGGAGGCTACGAGCAGTACTTC. Protein product: CATSRGGGYEQYF.

The CDR3 DNA follows: TGCGCCAGCAGCCGCGGGGTAGCGGGAGTAAATGAGCAGTTCTTC. As protein: CASSRGVAGVNEQFF. The chain links TRBV4-1 to TRBJ2-1, with 9 bases lining up with TRBD2. Trimming removed 4 bases from V and 7 bases from J; junction bases left unmatched: 8. The V gene's germline CDR1 is MGHRA and CDR2 YSYEKL. The CDR3 contains 15 residues.

This clone appeared a single time. The CDR3 nucleotides read TGTGCCAGCTACGAGACAGGATATAACTATGGCTACACCTTC. It codes for CASYETGYNYGYTF. The chain couples TRBV6-6 to TRBJ1-2; TRBD1 might be the D (6 bases). This CDR3 is built from 14 residues. V was clipped by 8 bases and J by 1 base, with 14 bases between them. The germline CDR1 and CDR2 sequences are MNHNY and SVGAGI (reference sequence).

The rearrangement uses TRBV3-1 (or the pseudogene TRBV3-2) and TRBJ1-1, with D perhaps matching TRBD1 (5 bases). The V and J ends lost 4 bases and 3 bases respectively, with 9 bases between them. Germline assignment: CDR1 LGHDT and CDR2 YNNKEL (reference sequence). The CDR3 has 13 residues. The CDR3 spells CASSRDGDTEAFF. The CDR3 coding sequence is TGTGCCAGCAGCCGGGACGGGGACACTGAAGCTTTCTTT.

The chain recombines TRBV5-1 with TRBJ2-7; D gene unclear. Germline CDR1 reads SGHRS; CDR2 reads YFSETQ. The CDR3 sequence is 13 residues long. V lost 4 bases and J 7 bases, leaving 15 bases between the germline ends. The CDR3 region has the DNA TGCGCCAGCAGCGTTATACCGGGTGGGGAGCAGTACTTC. Amino acids: CASSVIPGGEQYF.

This clone was found a few times. Written as DNA, the CDR3 is TGTGCCAGCAGGCCTAACGGCAAAGCTTTCTTT. Translation gives CASRPNGKAFF. The chain combines TRBV6-6 with TRBJ1-1; unclear D gene. CDR1 is MNHNY, CDR2 SVGAGI, per germline (reference sequence). Deletions cut 6 bases from V and 9 bases from J, with 11 bases between. This CDR3 region has 11 residues.

The chain links TRBV20-1 to TRBJ2-1; TRBD2 matches 8 bases. Germline V CDR1 and CDR2: DFQATT, SNEGSKA (reference sequence). There are 15 residues in the CDR3. V lost 6 bases and J lost 0; bases outside the gene matches: 7. CDR3 nucleotide sequence: TGCAGTGCAAGTAGCGGGGACGGCTCCTACAATGAGCAGTTCTTC. Translating gives CSASSGDGSYNEQFF.

This clone appeared once. The chain recombines TRBV5-8 with TRBJ1-5, with D tentatively TRBD1 (6 bases). V shed 5 bases and J shed 0 bases, with 12 bases lying between them. The CDR3 extends over 15 amino acids. Germline V CDR1 and CDR2: SGHTS, YDEGEE. CDR3 DNA sequence: TGTGCCAGCAGTCGCGGACAGCTTAGCAATCAGCCCCAGCATTTT. Its translation is CASSRGQLSNQPQHF.

The chain carries TRBV12-3 or TRBV12-4 and TRBJ1-2, with D unresolved. The CDR3 consists of 12 residues. The V end lost 6 bases, the J end lost 4 bases, and 9 bases lay between the germline ends. The CDR3 DNA is TGTGCCAGCAGCCCCCGACCCTATGGCTACACCTTC. Residues: CASSPRPYGYTF.

The rearrangement joins TRBV10-3 to TRBJ1-5; D may be TRBD1 (5 bases). This CDR3 is 17 amino acids long. Deletions cut 8 bases from V and 2 bases from J, with 22 bases between. In germline, CDR1 is ENHRY, CDR2 SYGVKD. The CDR3 protein is CAIPSPRGVIGNQPQHF. CDR3 nucleotide sequence: TGTGCCATCCCCTCACCCCGAGGGGTTATCGGCAATCAGCCCCAGCATTTT.

This rearrangement joins TRBV5-1 to TRBJ1-4; 10 positions match TRBD1. This CDR3 region has 14 residues. The germline gives CDR1 SGHRS, CDR2 YFSETQ. V gave up 5 bases and J gave up 7 bases; unmatched junction bases: 5. The CDR3 DNA reads as TGCGCCAGCAGTGGAGACAGGGGGCGTGAAAAACTGTTTTTT. It specifies CASSGDRGREKLFF.

This CDR3 reads CASSLTWTGVYGYTF. The CDR3 region has the DNA TGTGCCAGCAGCTTGACGTGGACAGGGGTTTATGGCTACACCTTC. The chain joins TRBV5-8 to TRBJ1-2; 9 bases align to TRBD1. Germline loops: CDR1 SGHTS, CDR2 YDEGEE. Trimming removed 1 base from V and 5 bases from J; junction bases left unmatched: 6. CDR3 length equals 15 residues. The variable domain in full, with the rest retrieved from reference TRBV5-8 and TRBJ1-2, is EAGVTQSPTHLIKTRGQQATLRCSPISGHTSVYWYQQALGLGLQFLLWYDEGEERNRGNFPPRFSGRQFPNYSSELNVNALELEDSALYLCASSLTWTGVYGYTFGSGTRLTVV.

The chain links TRBV18 to TRBJ1-1; maybe TRBD1 (6 bases). This CDR3 is built from 16 residues. CDR1 and CDR2 from the germline V gene are KGHSH and LQKENI. V was pared by 1 base and J by 0 bases, with 12 bases between. CDR3 loop: CASSPLQGRLNTEAFF. The CDR3 nucleotides are TGTGCCAGCTCACCACTACAGGGCCGGTTGAACACTGAAGCTTTCTTT.

V usage is TRBV4-1 and J usage is TRBJ2-3; D is ambiguous. This CDR3 contains 16 residues. CDR1 is MGHRA, CDR2 YSYEKL, per germline. The V and J ends lost 3 bases and 2 bases respectively, with 15 bases between them. The chain's CDR3 is CASSQVHDTPTDTQYF. CDR3 nucleotides: TGCGCCAGCAGCCAGGTCCATGACACCCCCACAGATACGCAGTATTTT.

V usage is TRBV3-1 (or the pseudogene TRBV3-2) and J usage is TRBJ1-1, with D maybe TRBD1 (6 bases). The CDR3 contains 14 residues. Germline V gene sequence: CDR1 LGHDT, CDR2 YNNKEL (reference sequence). The V and J ends lost 4 bases and 7 bases respectively, with 16 bases between them. CDR3 loop: CASSPSDRPLEAFF. The CDR3 DNA reads as TGTGCCAGCAGCCCGAGCGACAGGCCCCTTGAAGCTTTCTTT.

The gene calls are TRBV20-1 and TRBJ2-3; D possibly matches TRBD1 or TRBD2 (5 bases each). Germline assignment: CDR1 DFQATT and CDR2 SNEGSKA (reference sequence). The V end lost 7 bases, the J end lost 0 bases, and 5 bases lay between the germline ends. CDR3 length: 11 residues. The CDR3 is CSGGSTDTQYF. The CDR3 DNA is TGCAGTGGGGGGAGCACAGATACGCAGTATTTT.

This sequence joins TRBV6-5 and TRBJ1-5; D might be TRBD1 (6 bases). The germline V and J ends were trimmed by 6 bases and 3 bases, with 15 bases remaining between them. CDR3 length: 15 residues. The germline CDR1 and CDR2 sequences are MNHEY and SVGAGI. The CDR3 region has the DNA TGTGCCAGCAGCGTGGAGGACAGTTACAATCAGCCCCAGCATTTT. Its protein is CASSVEDSYNQPQHF.